Shown below are 21 T cell receptor beta chains from a single sample sequenced in a study of tumor-infiltrating lymphocytes in localized non-small cell lung cancer. Here immunoSEQ multiplex PCR was the method, and the copy in TCRdb shows in-frame clones only, minus some. The sample has about 8,400 clones; almost 80% are singletons. The sequenced sample was uninvolved lung tissue not adjacent to the tumor. The receptors come from a human donor with non-small cell lung cancer.

The chain combines TRBV2 with TRBJ1-1, with D tentatively TRBD1 (6 bases). This CDR3 spans 15 amino acids. The V gene lost 9 bases and the J gene lost 0 bases, with 17 bases spanning the gap. The V gene's germline CDR1 is SNHLY and CDR2 FYNNEI. This CDR3 is CASSWGGHMNTEAFF. The CDR3 DNA reads as TGTGCCAGTTCGTGGGGGGGACATATGAACACTGAAGCTTTCTTT.

The table lists this clone with a few counts. The V gene is TRBV7-2, the J gene TRBJ2-3; 11 bases are a match to TRBD2. Trimming took 4 bases from V and 3 from J; bases not matched to a gene: 6. The CDR3 spans 16 residues. Germline assignment: CDR1 SGHTA and CDR2 FQGNSA. The CDR3 sequence: CASSSWTSGPTDTQYF. CDR3 DNA sequence: TGTGCCAGCAGCTCCTGGACTAGCGGGCCTACAGATACGCAGTATTTT.

The V gene is TRBV6-5, the J gene TRBJ2-4, with D tentatively TRBD2 (6 bases). CDR3 length: 16 amino acids. Germline lookup yields CDR1 MNHEY and CDR2 SVGAGI. Trimming cost V 0 bases and J 7 bases, with 16 bases left between them. In nucleotides, the CDR3 is TGTGCCAGCAGTTACTCATTTACGGGAGAGAGGAACATTCAGTACTTC. This sequence encodes CASSYSFTGERNIQYF.

The chain recombines TRBV25-1 with TRBJ2-5; possible D gene TRBD1, 6 bases. Deletions cut 8 bases from V and 5 bases from J, with 15 bases between. The CDR3 covers 13 residues. The germline gives CDR1 MGHDK, CDR2 SYGVNS. In nucleotides, the CDR3 is TGTGCCAGCCCCACCGGGACAAATGAGACCCAGTACTTC. Translating gives CASPTGTNETQYF.

This rearrangement joins TRBV28 to TRBJ1-3; D gene unclear. There are 14 residues in the CDR3. Germline loops: CDR1 MDHEN, CDR2 SYDVKM. Trimming cost V 2 bases and J 3 bases, with 8 bases left between them. The CDR3 reads CASSLLGNGNTIYF. Written as DNA, the CDR3 is TGTGCCAGCAGTTTACTGGGAAATGGAAACACCATATATTTT.

The chain recombines TRBV2 with TRBJ2-7; 15 nucleotides agree with TRBD2. Germline CDR1 and CDR2: SNHLY and FYNNEI. The J segment lost 4 bases and the V segment lost 8 bases, leaving 6 bases of the junction unmatched. This CDR3 comprises 15 residues. The CDR3: CASRTSGRARYEQYF. CDR3 coding DNA: TGTGCCAGCCGGACTAGCGGGAGGGCAAGGTACGAGCAGTACTTC.

The J gene is TRBJ2-1, the V gene TRBV9; 11 bases line up with TRBD1. The CDR3 consists of 16 residues. The V gene end was trimmed by 0 bases and the J gene end by 9 bases; junction bases not matched to a gene: 8. Germline V gene data show CDR1 as SGDLS and CDR2 as YYNGEE. DNA for the CDR3: TGTGCCAGCAGCGTAGTGGGGACAGGGGGAACGGGTGAGCAGTTCTTC. It codes for CASSVVGTGGTGEQFF.

The sample holds one count of this clone. V and J are TRBV2 and TRBJ1-4; TRBD1 matches at 9 bases. V trimming: 5 bases; J trimming: 4 bases; junction bases outside the gene matches: 5. This CDR3 has 15 residues. The V gene's germline CDR1 is SNHLY and CDR2 FYNNEI. The CDR3, as DNA: TGTGCCAGCAGTTTACAGGGGGCAGTTAATGAAAAACTGTTTTTT. Protein: CASSLQGAVNEKLFF.

A few counts support this clone. V and J are TRBV10-1 and TRBJ2-3; D gene unclear. CDR3 length: 14 amino acids. CDR1 is WNHNN, CDR2 SYGVQD, per germline (reference sequence). Trimming stripped 3 bases from V and 1 base from J, with 8 bases between. CDR3: CASSDVGRTDTQYF. In DNA form, the CDR3 reads TGCGCCAGCAGTGACGTTGGGCGCACAGATACGCAGTATTTT.

The V call is TRBV20-1, the J call TRBJ2-3; unclear D gene. Germline lookup yields CDR1 DFQATT and CDR2 SNEGSKA (reference sequence). Trimming removed 6 bases at V and 2 bases at J, with 6 bases between. This CDR3 has 11 residues. The CDR3 DNA reads TGCAGTGCCCGGAACACAGATACGCAGTATTTT. Amino acid sequence: CSARNTDTQYF.

Regarding this clone: This same CDR3 is encoded by further DNA sequences in the sample. The rearrangement uses TRBV11-2 and TRBJ1-1, with no clear D. There are 16 residues in the CDR3. Germline loops: CDR1 SGHAT, CDR2 FQNNGV. Trimming took 1 base from V and 0 from J, leaving 12 bases between them. The CDR3 is CASSLGPSEMNTEAFF. The DNA of the CDR3 is TGTGCCAGCAGCTTAGGGCCGAGCGAAATGAACACTGAAGCTTTCTTT.

The chain uses TRBV1 and TRBJ1-5. TRBV1 is labeled a pseudogene. The CDR3 length is 17 residues. CDR3 sequence reads: CTSSQDRREDGNQPQHF. For the CDR3, the DNA is TGCACCAGCAGCCAAGATAGAAGGGAGGATGGCAATCAGCCCCAGCATTTT.

V is TRBV5-4 and J is TRBJ2-3, with D possibly called TRBD1 or TRBD2 (5 bases each). The germline gives CDR1 SGHNT, CDR2 YYREEE (reference sequence). There are 13 residues in the CDR3. Trimming shortened V by 4 bases and J by 6 bases, and 12 bases separated the two germline ends. CDR3 nucleotides: TGTGCCAGCAGCGGGACGGGGATCGATACGCAGTATTTT. It encodes CASSGTGIDTQYF.

This rearrangement joins TRBV19 to TRBJ2-1, with TRBD2 matching over 11 bases. The germline V gene has CDR1 LNHDA and CDR2 SQIVND (reference sequence). The CDR3 covers 15 residues. V was clipped by 9 bases and J by 7 bases; unmatched bases: 11. The CDR3 here is CASTLLAGAGNEQFF. The DNA for the CDR3 is TGTGCCAGCACTCTACTAGCGGGAGCGGGGAATGAGCAGTTCTTC. Supplemented by reference TRBV19 and TRBJ2-1, the full variable domain reads DGGITQSPKYLFRKEGQNVTLSCEQNLNHDAMYWYRQDPGQGLRLIYYSQIVNDFQKGDIAEGYSVSREKKESFPLTVTSAQKNPTAFYLCASTLLAGAGNEQFFGPGTRLTVL.

This rearrangement joins TRBV27 to TRBJ1-5, with TRBD1 as a possible D gene (5 bases). CDR1 and CDR2 from the germline V gene are MNHEY and SMNVEV (reference sequence). The CDR3 totals 16 residues. Trimming pared 6 bases from V and 6 bases from J, leaving 21 bases between. The CDR3 DNA follows: TGTGCCAGCAGGAAGGAGGTGGGGGACGGACCTCAGCCCCAGCATTTT. Amino acid sequence: CASRKEVGDGPQPQHF.

The rearrangement joins TRBV6-1 to TRBJ2-2, with D possibly matching TRBD1 (8 bases). The CDR3 is 19 residues long. V was cut by 3 bases and J by 0 bases, with 20 bases left in between. Germline values: CDR1 MNHNS, CDR2 SASEGT. The CDR3 loop reads CASSERGPGGQANTGELFF. CDR3 in DNA: TGTGCCAGCAGTGAGAGAGGGCCGGGGGGACAGGCGAACACCGGGGAGCTGTTTTTT.

This clone was recorded once. The rearrangement uses TRBV6-6 and TRBJ2-7; D might be TRBD2 (5 bases). The germline V gene encodes CDR1 MNHNY and CDR2 SVGAGI (reference sequence). The CDR3 has 14 residues. V dropped 5 bases and J dropped 0 bases, with 11 bases sitting between them. CDR3 bases: TGTGCCAGCAGTCCCCGGGATGCCTCCTACGAGCAGTACTTC. This sequence encodes CASSPRDASYEQYF.

This clone occurred once. The rearrangement uses TRBV6-5 and TRBJ2-2; D is uncertain. The length of the CDR3 is 15 residues. Per the germline V gene, CDR1 is MNHEY and CDR2 is SVGAGI. V was clipped by 3 bases and J by 1 base, with 9 bases between them. The CDR3 loop is CASSYSYQNTGELFF. The CDR3 DNA reads as TGTGCCAGCAGTTATAGCTATCAGAACACCGGGGAGCTGTTTTTT.

The count of this clone is one. The chain is built from TRBV4-2 and TRBJ2-1; 9 bases match TRBD2. CDR1 is LGHNA, CDR2 YNFKEQ, per germline. The V segment lost 0 bases and the J segment 13 bases; nucleotides outside the gene matches: 16. The CDR3 length is 17 residues. This CDR3 reads CASSQDELAGSWDIQFF. CDR3 sequence (DNA): TGTGCCAGCAGCCAAGATGAGCTAGCGGGATCCTGGGACATTCAGTTCTTC.

This clone has more than one count but fewer than ten. This sequence joins TRBV6-5 and TRBJ2-7; 7 bases line up with TRBD1. J was trimmed by 3 bases and V by 5 bases; bases with no gene match: 4. This CDR3 contains 13 residues. Germline values: CDR1 MNHEY, CDR2 SVGAGI. The CDR3 coding sequence is TGTGCCAGCAGTCGCAGACAGGGCTACGAGCAGTACTTC. It encodes CASSRRQGYEQYF.

This chain links TRBV5-4 with TRBJ1-4; D unclear. This CDR3 has 12 residues. V was cut by 3 bases and J by 4 bases, with 4 bases left in between. Per the germline V gene, CDR1 is SGHNT and CDR2 is YYREEE (reference sequence). Here the CDR3 DNA reads TGTGCCAGCAGCTCCTATAATGAAAAACTGTTTTTT. Encoded protein: CASSSYNEKLFF.